This T cell receptor (beta chain) was sequenced during a study of OX40 agonist ivuxolimab in advanced cancers. On the study more broadly: Prior anti-PD-1, anti-PD-L1 or anti-CTLA-4 therapy was allowed; 40% to 50% had some.

Study-wide findings and caveats: Expanded peripheral T cells had an undetermined antigen specificity.

The CDR3 is 9 amino acids. Germline V gene sequence: CDR1 DFQATT, CDR2 SNEGSKA (reference sequence). V was shortened by 7 bases and J by 5 bases, with 5 bases between the two germline ends. For this clone: Its antigen is not known.

Excluded were patients having autoimmune disease history or systemic immunosuppression. Drawing of blood for sampling happened at baseline, at cycle 4 day 1, and at cycle 7 day 1. Sequenced by immunoSEQ multiplex PCR; TCRdb stores in-frame clones only, minus some. This table holds some 50,000 clones, 87% found once. Sequencing used CD4+ or CD8+ T cells sorted from blood, obtained in a trial of the OX40 agonist ivuxolimab. J is TRBJ2-5 and V is TRBV20-1; D remains unclear. The receptor's source is an adult with an advanced solid tumor such as melanoma, head and neck, liver or kidney cancer. As DNA, the CDR3 is TGCAGTGTTGGGGAGACCCAGTACTTC. Translating gives CSVGETQYF.